These 19 T cell receptor beta chains originate from one sample sequenced in a study of control samples from healthy donors and cancer patients. Sequencing was performed with immunoSEQ multiplex PCR; in TCRdb, only in-frame clones are kept and a portion is missing. The sample consists of some 130,000 clones, 85% to 95% of them appearing once. Material for sequencing was blood. The source of these receptors is a man aged 25-40 years in good health.

The rearrangement links TRBV5-4 to TRBJ2-2, with 9 bases aligning to TRBD1. Trimming took 5 bases from V and 2 from J; bases not matched to a gene: 19. Germline loops: CDR1 SGHNT, CDR2 YYREEE (reference sequence). The CDR3 covers 20 residues. The CDR3 loop reads CASSMIGTGKAPTNTGELFF. CDR3 DNA: TGTGCCAGCAGTATGATCGGGACAGGGAAAGCCCCTACCAACACCGGGGAGCTGTTTTTT.

This rearrangement joins TRBV4-3 to TRBJ2-7; D call uncertain. V was shortened by 1 base and J by 1 base, with 5 bases between the two germline ends. The CDR3 sequence is 13 residues long. Germline loops: CDR1 LGHNA, CDR2 YSLEER. CDR3 in DNA: TGCGCCAGCAGCCAAGGGGATTCCTACGAGCAGTACTTC. This sequence encodes CASSQGDSYEQYF.

J is TRBJ1-3 and V is TRBV30, with D possibly being TRBD1 (5 bases). The CDR3 contains 17 residues. Germline assignment: CDR1 GTSNPN and CDR2 SVGIG (reference sequence). V was pared by 1 base and J by 1 base, with 17 bases between. The CDR3 DNA is TGTGCCTGGAGTGGACAGTTCTTGGCCTCTTCTGGAAACACCATATATTTT. Protein: CAWSGQFLASSGNTIYF.

This clone is a singleton in its sample. This chain uses TRBV19 with TRBJ1-1; D unresolved. CDR3 length: 12 amino acids. V was clipped by 4 bases and J by 7 bases, with 10 bases between them. Germline V gene sequence: CDR1 LNHDA, CDR2 SQIVND (reference sequence). The CDR3 bases are TGTGCCAGTAGTACTGAGGGCCTTGAAGCTTTCTTT. Protein product: CASSTEGLEAFF.

This rearrangement joins TRBV7-9 to TRBJ2-7; D is undetermined. Germline V CDR1 and CDR2: SEHNR, FQNEAQ (reference sequence). V lost 4 bases, J lost 0 bases, and 4 bases lay in between. The CDR3 has 12 amino acids. The CDR3 here is CASSSSSYEQYF. The DNA of the CDR3 is TGTGCCAGCAGCTCCAGCTCCTACGAGCAGTACTTC.

The table lists this clone with a count of one. V gene TRBV5-6 combines with J gene TRBJ1-3, with a weak D call TRBD1 (6 bases). Trimming took 2 bases from V and 3 from J, leaving 12 bases between them. Germline CDR1 and CDR2: SGHDT and YYEEEE. The CDR3 consists of 15 residues. The CDR3 reads CASSLRRGLGNTIYF. The CDR3 bases are TGTGCCAGCAGCTTACGACGGGGGCTTGGAAACACCATATATTTT.

This clone showed up just once. V and J are TRBV6-5 and TRBJ1-2, with 8 bases aligning to TRBD1. In germline, CDR1 is MNHEY, CDR2 SVGAGI. Losses at the gene ends were 4 bases for V and 8 bases for J; bases not matched to a gene: 12. CDR3 length: 15 residues. The CDR3 is CASSSGTGRGYGYTF. As DNA, the CDR3 is TGTGCCAGCAGTTCTGGGACAGGCAGGGGGTACGGCTACACCTTC.

The V call is TRBV6-2 or TRBV6-3, the J call TRBJ1-2; D call uncertain. CDR1 MNHEY and CDR2 SVGEGT come from the germline V gene. V lost 2 bases and J 2 bases, leaving 6 bases between the germline ends. There are 13 residues in the CDR3. CDR3: CASSYRENYGYTF. For the CDR3, the DNA is TGTGCCAGCAGTTACAGGGAGAACTATGGCTACACCTTC.

The chain combines TRBV5-5 with TRBJ2-3; 7 bases align to TRBD1. Looked up from germline, CDR1 is SGHKS and CDR2 is YYEKEE (reference sequence). This CDR3 comprises 15 residues. V was clipped by 0 bases and J by 7 bases; unmatched bases: 8. In DNA form, the CDR3 reads TGTGCCAGCAGCTTGGCCGGGTCGGGACAGAATACGCAGTATTTT. Protein product: CASSLAGSGQNTQYF.

This sequence joins TRBV6-6 and TRBJ2-2; D is perhaps TRBD2 (5 bases). Trimming took 7 bases from V and 5 from J, leaving 11 bases between them. Germline lookup yields CDR1 MNHNY and CDR2 SVGAGI (reference sequence). This CDR3 region has 13 residues. As DNA, the CDR3 is TGTGCCAGCACAACGGGGATAACCGGGGAGCTGTTTTTT. This codes for CASTTGITGELFF.

The V call is TRBV15, the J call TRBJ2-2, with 12 bases identical to TRBD1. Germline loops: CDR1 LNHNV, CDR2 YYDKDF (reference sequence). The V segment lost 3 bases and the J segment 8 bases; nucleotides outside the gene matches: 10. CDR3 size: 17 residues. DNA for the CDR3: TGTGCCACCAGCAGGGACAGTGGGACAGGGGGCTCGGGGGAGCTGTTTTTT. This codes for CATSRDSGTGGSGELFF.

The rearrangement joins TRBV6-4 to TRBJ2-3; 8 bases align to TRBD2. Germline trimming cut 3 bases from V and 4 bases from J; bases unmatched to any gene: 9. Germline lookup yields CDR1 MRHNA and CDR2 SNTAGT. CDR3 length: 16 residues. CDR3 bases: TGTGCCAGCAGTGAAGGTCGGGGGGGCCGAGCAGATACGCAGTATTTT. Protein: CASSEGRGGRADTQYF.

This clone was seen once. This rearrangement joins TRBV19 to TRBJ1-5; D perhaps matches TRBD1 (6 bases). The CDR3 contains 17 residues. Between the trimmed V and J ends, which lost 5 bases and 3 bases, there was a span of 20 bases. Germline assignment: CDR1 LNHDA and CDR2 SQIVND (reference sequence). CDR3 in DNA: TGTGCCAGTAGTGAACCGGGGGGGCTATATATCAATCAGCCCCAGCATTTT. This sequence encodes CASSEPGGLYINQPQHF. The variable domain in full, with the rest retrieved from reference TRBV19 and TRBJ1-5, is DGGITQSPKYLFRKEGQNVTLSCEQNLNHDAMYWYRQDPGQGLRLIYYSQIVNDFQKGDIAEGYSVSREKKESFPLTVTSAQKNPTAFYLCASSEPGGLYINQPQHFGDGTRLSIL.

The chain recombines TRBV7-2 with TRBJ1-3; possible D gene TRBD1, 6 bases. The CDR3 is 14 residues long. Trimming cost V 5 bases and J 2 bases, with 10 bases left between them. Germline-derived CDR1 and CDR2 are SGHTA and FQGNSA. The CDR3 nucleotides are TGTGCCAGCAGCCCGAACAGGGCTGGAAACACCATATATTTT. Protein sequence: CASSPNRAGNTIYF.

This rearrangement joins TRBV11-3 to TRBJ2-2, with D possibly matching TRBD2 (7 bases). There are 15 residues in the CDR3. CDR1 SGHNT and CDR2 YENEEA come from the germline V gene. V lost 10 bases to trimming and J lost 5 bases, with 20 bases between them. The CDR3 region is CANRFRGGRTGELFF. Here the CDR3 DNA reads TGTGCCAACCGGTTTAGGGGGGGCCGTACCGGGGAGCTGTTTTTT.

The V and J genes are TRBV5-1 and TRBJ1-6; the match to TRBD1 covers 8 bases. The CDR3 spans 16 residues. Germline CDR1 SGHRS, CDR2 YFSETQ. Trimming took 5 bases from V and 10 from J; bases not matched to a gene: 14. Here the CDR3 reads CASSAGSDRGFSPLHF. CDR3 nucleotide sequence: TGCGCCAGCAGTGCCGGATCTGACAGGGGTTTCTCACCCCTCCACTTT.

This sequence joins TRBV5-1 and TRBJ2-3; 9 bases fit TRBD2. The J segment lost 6 bases and the V segment lost 2 bases, leaving 4 bases of the junction unmatched. CDR3 length: 14 residues. Germline V lookup: CDR1 SGHRS, CDR2 YFSETQ. The CDR3 protein is CASSFGTSQDTQYF. CDR3 DNA: TGCGCCAGCAGCTTCGGGACTAGCCAGGATACGCAGTATTTT.

This clone was seen only once. The gene calls are TRBV2 and TRBJ1-2; TRBD1 is a possible D gene (5 bases). Germline V gene sequence: CDR1 SNHLY, CDR2 FYNNEI. V lost 11 bases and J 8 bases, leaving 21 bases between the germline ends. CDR3 length: 13 amino acids. For the CDR3, the DNA is TGTGCCGGCCAGGGTAGGGCCGCTCGAGGCTACACCTTC. Translation gives CAGQGRAARGYTF.

The J gene is TRBJ2-2, the V gene TRBV29-1, with TRBD1 matching 12 bases. Germline loops: CDR1 SQVTM, CDR2 ANQGSEA. The CDR3 totals 13 residues. CDR3 coding DNA: TGCAGTGGGGACAGGGGGCGCACCGGGGAGCTGTTTTTT. It is translated as CSGDRGRTGELFF.